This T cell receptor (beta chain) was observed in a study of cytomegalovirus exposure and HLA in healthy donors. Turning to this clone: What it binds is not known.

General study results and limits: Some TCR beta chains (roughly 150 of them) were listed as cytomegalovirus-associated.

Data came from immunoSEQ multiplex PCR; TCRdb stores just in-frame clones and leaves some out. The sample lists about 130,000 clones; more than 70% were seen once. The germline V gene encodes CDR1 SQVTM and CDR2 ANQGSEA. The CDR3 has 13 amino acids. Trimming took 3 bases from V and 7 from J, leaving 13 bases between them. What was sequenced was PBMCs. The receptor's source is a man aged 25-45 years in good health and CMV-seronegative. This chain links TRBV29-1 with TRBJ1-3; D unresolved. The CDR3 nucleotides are TGCAGCGTTGAGAGGGCCGGGAAGAACACCATATATTTT. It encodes CSVERAGKNTIYF.